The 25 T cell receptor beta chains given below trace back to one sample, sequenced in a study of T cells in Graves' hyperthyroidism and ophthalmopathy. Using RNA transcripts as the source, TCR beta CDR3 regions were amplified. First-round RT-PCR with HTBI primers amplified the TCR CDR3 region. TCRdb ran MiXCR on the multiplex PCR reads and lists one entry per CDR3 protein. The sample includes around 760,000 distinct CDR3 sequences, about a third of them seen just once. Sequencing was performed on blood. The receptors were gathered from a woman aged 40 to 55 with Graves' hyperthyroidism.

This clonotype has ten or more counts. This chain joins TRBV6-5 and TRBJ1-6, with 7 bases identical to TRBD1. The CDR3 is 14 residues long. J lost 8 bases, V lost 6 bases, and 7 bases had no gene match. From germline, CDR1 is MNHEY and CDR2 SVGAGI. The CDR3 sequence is CASSLDRVDSPLHF. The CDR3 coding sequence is TGTGCCAGCAGCCTCGACAGGGTGGATTCACCCCTCCACTTT.

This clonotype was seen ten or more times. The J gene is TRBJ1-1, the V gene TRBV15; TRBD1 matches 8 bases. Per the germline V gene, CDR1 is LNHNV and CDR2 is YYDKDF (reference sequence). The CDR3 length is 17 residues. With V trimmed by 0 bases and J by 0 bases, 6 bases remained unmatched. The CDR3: CATSRDWVTGVNTEAFF. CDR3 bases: TGTGCCACCAGCAGAGATTGGGTGACAGGGGTGAACACTGAAGCTTTCTTT.

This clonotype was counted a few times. Written as DNA, the CDR3 is TGTGCCAGCAGCCAAGACCCAAAGACAGGGCGAGTTGAAAAACTGTTTTTT. This gives the protein CASSQDPKTGRVEKLFF. This rearrangement joins TRBV4-2 to TRBJ1-4; TRBD1 agrees at 7 bases. The junction had 11 bases not matched to a gene; V was cut back by 0 bases and J by 7 bases. Per germline, CDR1 LGHNA and CDR2 YNFKEQ. The CDR3 has 17 amino acids.

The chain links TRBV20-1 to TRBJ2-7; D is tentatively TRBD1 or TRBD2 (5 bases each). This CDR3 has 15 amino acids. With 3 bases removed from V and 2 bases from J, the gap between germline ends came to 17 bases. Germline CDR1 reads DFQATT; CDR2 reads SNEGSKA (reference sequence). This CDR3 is CSARVGVLTPYEQYF. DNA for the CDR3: TGCAGTGCTAGGGTGGGGGTATTGACCCCCTACGAGCAGTACTTC.

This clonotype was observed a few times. This CDR3 reads CASSQARGLNQETQYF. The CDR3 bases are TGCGCCAGCAGCCAAGCCCGGGGGCTCAATCAAGAGACCCAGTACTTC. The J gene is TRBJ2-5, the V gene TRBV4-1; D tentatively reads TRBD1 or TRBD2 (6 bases each). Germline V gene data show CDR1 as MGHRA and CDR2 as YSYEKL. This CDR3 has 16 residues. V dropped 1 base and J dropped 2 bases, with 14 bases sitting between them.

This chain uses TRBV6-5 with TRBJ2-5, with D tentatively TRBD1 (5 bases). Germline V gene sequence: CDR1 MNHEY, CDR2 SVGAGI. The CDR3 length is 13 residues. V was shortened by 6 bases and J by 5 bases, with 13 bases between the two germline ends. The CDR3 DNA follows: TGTGCCAGCAGGGGCAGGGTGACGGAGACCCAGTACTTC. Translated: CASRGRVTETQYF.

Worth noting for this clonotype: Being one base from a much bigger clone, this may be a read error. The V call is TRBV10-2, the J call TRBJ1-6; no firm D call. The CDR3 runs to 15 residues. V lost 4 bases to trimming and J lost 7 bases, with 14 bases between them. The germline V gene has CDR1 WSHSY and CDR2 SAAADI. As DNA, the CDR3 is TGCGCCAGCAGTGTACCGGTGAGGGCCAATTCACCCCTCCACTTT. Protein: CASSVPVRANSPLHF.

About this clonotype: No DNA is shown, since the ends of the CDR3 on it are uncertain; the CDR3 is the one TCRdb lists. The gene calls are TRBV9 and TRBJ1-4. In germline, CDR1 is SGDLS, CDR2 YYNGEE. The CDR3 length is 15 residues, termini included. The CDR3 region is CASSERAFPMKNCFF.

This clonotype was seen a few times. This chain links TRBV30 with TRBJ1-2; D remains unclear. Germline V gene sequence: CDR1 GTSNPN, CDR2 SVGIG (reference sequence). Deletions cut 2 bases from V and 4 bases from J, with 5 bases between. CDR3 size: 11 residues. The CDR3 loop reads CAWSLAYGYTF. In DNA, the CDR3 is TGTGCCTGGAGTTTGGCCTATGGCTACACCTTC.

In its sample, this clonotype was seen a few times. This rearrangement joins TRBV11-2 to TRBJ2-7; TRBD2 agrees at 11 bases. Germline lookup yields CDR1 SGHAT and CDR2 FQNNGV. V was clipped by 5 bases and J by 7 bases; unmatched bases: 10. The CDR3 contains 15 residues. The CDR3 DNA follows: TGTGCCAGCAGCCTCGTAGCGGGAGGGCGAGAGGAGCAGTACTTC. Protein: CASSLVAGGREEQYF.

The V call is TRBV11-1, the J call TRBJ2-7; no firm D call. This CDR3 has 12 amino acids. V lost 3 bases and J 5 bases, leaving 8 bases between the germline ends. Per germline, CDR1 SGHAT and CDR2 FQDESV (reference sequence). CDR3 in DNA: TGTGCCAGCAGCTTGGGAATCGACGAGCAGTACTTC. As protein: CASSLGIDEQYF. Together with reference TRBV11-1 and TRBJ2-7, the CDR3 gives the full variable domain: EAEVAQSPRYKITEKSQAVAFWCDPISGHATLYWYRQILGQGPELLVQFQDESVVDDSQLPKDRFSAERLKGVDSTLKIQPAELGDSAMYLCASSLGIDEQYFGPGTRLTVT.

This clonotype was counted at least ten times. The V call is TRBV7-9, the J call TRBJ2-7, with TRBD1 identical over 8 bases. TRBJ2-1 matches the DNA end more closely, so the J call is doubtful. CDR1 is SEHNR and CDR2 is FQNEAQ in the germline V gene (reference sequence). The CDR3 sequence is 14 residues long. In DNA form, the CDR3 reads TGTGCCAGCAGCTTAGGCGGACAGGGCGGAGAGCAGTTCTTC. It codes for CASSLGGQGGEQFF.

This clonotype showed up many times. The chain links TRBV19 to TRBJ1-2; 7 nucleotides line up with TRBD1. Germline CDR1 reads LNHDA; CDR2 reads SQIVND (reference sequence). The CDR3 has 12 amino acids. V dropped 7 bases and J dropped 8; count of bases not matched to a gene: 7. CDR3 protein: CASKGARRGYTF. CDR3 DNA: TGTGCCAGTAAGGGGGCACGACGGGGCTACACCTTC.

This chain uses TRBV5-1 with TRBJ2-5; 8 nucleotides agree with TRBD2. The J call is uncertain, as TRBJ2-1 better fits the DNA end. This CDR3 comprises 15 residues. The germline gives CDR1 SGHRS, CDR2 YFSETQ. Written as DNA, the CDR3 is TGCGCCAGCAGCTTGGGACTAGCGACCTTCAATGAGCAGTTCTTC. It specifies CASSLGLATFNEQFF.

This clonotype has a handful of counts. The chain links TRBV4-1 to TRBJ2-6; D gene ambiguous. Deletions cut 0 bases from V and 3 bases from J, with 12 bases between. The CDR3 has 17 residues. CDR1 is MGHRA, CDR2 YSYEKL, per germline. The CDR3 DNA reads TGCGCCAGCAGCCAAGAATACGGGTCGGGTGGGGCCAACGTCCTGACTTTC. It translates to CASSQEYGSGGANVLTF.

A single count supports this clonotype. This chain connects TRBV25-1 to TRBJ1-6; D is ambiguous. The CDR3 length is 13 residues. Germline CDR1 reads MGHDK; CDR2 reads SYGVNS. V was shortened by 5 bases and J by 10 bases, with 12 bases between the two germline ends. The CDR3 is CASSSGRYSPLHF. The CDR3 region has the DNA TGTGCCAGCAGTTCCGGTCGATACTCACCCCTCCACTTT.

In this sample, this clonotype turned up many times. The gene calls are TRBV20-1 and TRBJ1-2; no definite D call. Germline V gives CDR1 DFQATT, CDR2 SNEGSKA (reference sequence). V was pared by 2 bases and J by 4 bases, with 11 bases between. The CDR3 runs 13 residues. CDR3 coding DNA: TGCAGTGCTAGATCCTCCGGGAGCTATGGCTACACCTTC. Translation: CSARSSGSYGYTF.

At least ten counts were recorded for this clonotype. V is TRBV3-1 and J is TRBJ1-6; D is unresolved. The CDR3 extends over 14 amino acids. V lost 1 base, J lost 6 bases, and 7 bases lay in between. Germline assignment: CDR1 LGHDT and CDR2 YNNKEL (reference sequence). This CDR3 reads CASSQVGSNSPLHF. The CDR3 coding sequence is TGTGCCAGCAGCCAAGTCGGCAGTAATTCACCCCTCCACTTT.

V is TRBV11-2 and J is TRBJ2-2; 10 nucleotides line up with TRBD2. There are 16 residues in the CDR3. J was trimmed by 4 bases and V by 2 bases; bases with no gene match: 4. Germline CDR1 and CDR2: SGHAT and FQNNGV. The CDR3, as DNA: TGTGCCAGCAGCTTATACCTAGCGGGAGCCACCGGGGAGCTGTTTTTT. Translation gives CASSLYLAGATGELFF.

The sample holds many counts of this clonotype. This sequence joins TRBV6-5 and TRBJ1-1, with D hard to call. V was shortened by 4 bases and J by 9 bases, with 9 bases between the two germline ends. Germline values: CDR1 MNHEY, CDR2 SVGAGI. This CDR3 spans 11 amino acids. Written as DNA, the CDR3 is TGTGCCAGCAGTTTCTTCGGACAAGCTTTCTTT. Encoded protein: CASSFFGQAFF.

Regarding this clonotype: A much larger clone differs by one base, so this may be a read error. The CDR3 bases are TGTGCCAGTAGTAATGGGCCAGGGAGCCACCGGGACTATGGCCACACCTTC. It is translated as CASSNGPGSHRDYGHTF. The V gene is TRBV19, the J gene TRBJ1-2, with TRBD1 as a possible D gene (5 bases). The CDR3 has 17 amino acids. The germline CDR1 and CDR2 sequences are LNHDA and SQIVND (reference sequence).

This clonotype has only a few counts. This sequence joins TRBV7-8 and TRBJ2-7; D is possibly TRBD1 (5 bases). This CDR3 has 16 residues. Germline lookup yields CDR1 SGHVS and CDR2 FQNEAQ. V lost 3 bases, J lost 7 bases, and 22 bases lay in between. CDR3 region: CASSFLGQWGLGEQYF. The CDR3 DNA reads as TGTGCCAGCAGCTTTTTGGGGCAGTGGGGTTTGGGTGAGCAGTACTTC.

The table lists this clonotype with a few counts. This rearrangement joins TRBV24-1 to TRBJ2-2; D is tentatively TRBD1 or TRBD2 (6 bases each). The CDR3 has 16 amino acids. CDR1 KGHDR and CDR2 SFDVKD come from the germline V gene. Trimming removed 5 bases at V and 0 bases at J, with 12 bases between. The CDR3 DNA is TGTGCCACCAGTGGGAGGGACACCACGAACACCGGGGAGCTGTTTTTT. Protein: CATSGRDTTNTGELFF.

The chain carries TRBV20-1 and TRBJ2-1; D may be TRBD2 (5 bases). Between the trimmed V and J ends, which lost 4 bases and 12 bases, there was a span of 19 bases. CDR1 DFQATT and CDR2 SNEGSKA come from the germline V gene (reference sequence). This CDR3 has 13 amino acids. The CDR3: CSATDTSSGTQFF. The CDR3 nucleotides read TGCAGTGCTACCGACACTTCAAGCGGAACGCAGTTCTTC.

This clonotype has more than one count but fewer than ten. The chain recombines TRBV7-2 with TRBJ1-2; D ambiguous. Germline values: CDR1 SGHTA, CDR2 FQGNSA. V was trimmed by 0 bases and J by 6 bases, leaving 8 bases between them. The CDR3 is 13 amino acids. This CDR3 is CASSLAWEDGYTF. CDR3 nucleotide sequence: TGTGCCAGCAGCTTAGCATGGGAGGATGGCTACACCTTC.